Sequencing of this T cell receptor beta chain was carried out in a study of OX40 agonist ivuxolimab in advanced cancers. At the level of the study: Patients received the agonistic anti-OX40 (CD134) antibody ivuxolimab.

Method: immunoSEQ multiplex PCR; TCRdb's copy keeps in-frame clones and lacks some. The sample lists 28,000 or so clones, approximately 90% occurring once. On this clone itself: Its antigen is as yet unknown.

People who had autoimmune disease history or systemic immunosuppression were excluded. Regarding the study as a whole: CD4+ and CD8+ blood T cells expanded clonally by week 6 at 0.1 to 3.0 mg/kg. Relatively little clonal expansion, among the lowest observed, appeared in partial responders at 0.1-3.0 mg/kg.

The V and J ends lost 0 bases and 4 bases respectively, with 8 bases between them. The CDR3 is 13 residues long. The germline V gene encodes CDR1 SGHRS and CDR2 YFSETQ. This specimen was CD4+ or CD8+ T cells sorted from blood, taken in a trial of the OX40 agonist ivuxolimab. The V gene is TRBV5-1, the J gene TRBJ2-7, with unresolved D. The receptor's source is an adult with an advanced solid tumor such as melanoma, head and neck, liver or kidney cancer. The DNA for the CDR3 is TGCGCCAGCAGCTTGGCATTTAGTTACGAGCAGTACTTC. It is translated as CASSLAFSYEQYF.